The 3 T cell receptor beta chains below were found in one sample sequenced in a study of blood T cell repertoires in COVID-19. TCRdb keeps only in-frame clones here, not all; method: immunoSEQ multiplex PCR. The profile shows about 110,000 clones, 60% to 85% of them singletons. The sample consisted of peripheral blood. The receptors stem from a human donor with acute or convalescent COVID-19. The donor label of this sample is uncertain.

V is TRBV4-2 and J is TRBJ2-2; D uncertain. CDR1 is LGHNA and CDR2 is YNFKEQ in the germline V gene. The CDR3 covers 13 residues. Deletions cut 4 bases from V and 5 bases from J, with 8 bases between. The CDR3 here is CASSRVETGELFF. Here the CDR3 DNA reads TGTGCCAGCAGCCGAGTAGAGACCGGGGAGCTGTTTTTT.

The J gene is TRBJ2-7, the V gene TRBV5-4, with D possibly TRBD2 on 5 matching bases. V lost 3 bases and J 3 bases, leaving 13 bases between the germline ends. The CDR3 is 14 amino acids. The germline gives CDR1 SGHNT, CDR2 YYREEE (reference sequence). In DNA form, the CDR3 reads TGTGCCAGCAGCTCTACGTCCGGGGTCTACGAGCAGTACGTC. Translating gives CASSSTSGVYEQYV.

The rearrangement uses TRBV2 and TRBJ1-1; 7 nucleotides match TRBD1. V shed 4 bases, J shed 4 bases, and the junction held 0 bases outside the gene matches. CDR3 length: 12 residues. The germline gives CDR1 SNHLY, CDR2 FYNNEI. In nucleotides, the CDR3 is TGTGCCAGCAGTGGACAGGGCACTGAAGCTTTCTTT. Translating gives CASSGQGTEAFF.